Listed below are T cell receptor beta chains from one sample, sequenced in a study of molecular identifiers for immune sequencing clone quantification. MiXCR was run by TCRdb on the PCR reads, yielding one entry per CDR3 protein. Of over 600,000 distinct CDR3 sequences detected, just under 20% appear once; the ten largest clones hold roughly 0.83%. The sequenced sample consisted of naive CD8+ T cells from blood, with Jurkat cell RNA spiked in. The receptors originated from a human donor in good health. Some libraries in this study had Jurkat cell RNA spiked in. CDR3s include the opening cysteine and the closing phenylalanine or tryptophan. A D gene is named only where the DNA matches it firmly. Only some rows state a clone size, as once, few, many or a class for expanded clones.

CDR3 protein	CDR3 DNA	V gene	clone size	D gene	J gene
CASSGGNTDTQYF	TGTGCCAGCAGTGGGGGAAACACAGATACGCAGTATTTT	TRBV12-3/TRBV12-4	many	NA	TRBJ2-3
CSAAPRADYGYTF	TGCAGTGCTGCACCCAGGGCAGACTATGGCTACACCTTC	TRBV20-1	NA	NA	TRBJ1-2
CASSYNSQETQYF	TGTGCCAGCAGTTACAACTCCCAAGAGACCCAGTACTTC	TRBV6-2/TRBV6-3	NA	NA	TRBJ2-5
CSVISGDGEAFF	TGCAGCGTTATATCCGGGGATGGTGAAGCTTTCTTT	TRBV29-1	many	NA	TRBJ1-1
CASSITNTGELFF	TGTGCCAGCAGCATCACCAACACCGGGGAGCTGTTTTTT	TRBV12-3/TRBV12-4	NA	NA	TRBJ2-2
CASSPPFFPADGYTF	TGTGCCAGCAGCCCCCCCTTTTTCCCGGCGGATGGCTACACCTTC	TRBV7-9	few	NA	TRBJ1-2
CSVEEGTGELFF	TGCAGCGTTGAGGAAGGAACCGGGGAGCTGTTTTTT	TRBV29-1	many	NA	TRBJ2-2
CASSLVRRTEAFF	TGTGCCAGCAGCTTGGTTCGACGGACTGAAGCTTTCTTT	TRBV7-2	many	NA	TRBJ1-1
CASSLWVPYEQYF	TGTGCCAGCAGCTTGTGGGTCCCCTACGAGCAGTACTTC	TRBV5-5	NA	NA	TRBJ2-7
CASSIISGTPNEQFF	TGTGCCAGTAGTATTATTAGCGGGACACCCAATGAGCAGTTCTTC	TRBV19	many	TRBD2	TRBJ2-1
CASSRGRAYEQYF	TGTGCCAGCAGCCGGGGGAGGGCCTACGAGCAGTACTTC	TRBV14	NA	TRBD2	TRBJ2-7
CASSQGMGTTYEQYF	TGCGCCAGCAGCCAAGGGATGGGCACCACTTACGAGCAGTACTTC	TRBV4-3	many	NA	TRBJ2-7
CASSKDRGKGMNTEAFF	TGTGCCAGCAGCAAAGATAGAGGGAAGGGCATGAACACTGAAGCTTTCTTT	TRBV21-1	NA	NA	TRBJ1-1
CASTTGVEQYF	TGTGCCAGCACCACAGGGGTCGAGCAGTACTTC	TRBV7-9	many	TRBD1	TRBJ2-7
CASSSVPLREQYF	TGTGCCAGCAGCTCCGTCCCTTTACGCGAGCAGTACTTC	TRBV7-2	many	NA	TRBJ2-7
CSAIKAGGPQVNEQFF	TGCAGTGCCATTAAAGCGGGGGGGCCTCAGGTCAATGAGCAGTTCTTC	TRBV20-1	NA	TRBD2	TRBJ2-1
CASSLGQLITYEQYF	TGTGCCAGCAGCTTGGGACAGCTGATTACCTACGAGCAGTACTTC	TRBV13	many	TRBD1	TRBJ2-7
CASSLGDSSYEQYF	TGTGCCAGCAGCTTGGGCGACAGCTCCTACGAGCAGTACTTC	TRBV5-1	many	NA	TRBJ2-7
CASSQDVLGELFF	TGCGCCAGCAGCCAAGATGTCTTGGGGGAGCTGTTTTTT	TRBV4-3	NA	NA	TRBJ2-2
CAQLAVVSTVLSGANVLTF	TGTGCGCAACTCGCCGTCGTCAGCACAGTACTCTCTGGGGCCAACGTCCTGACTTTC	TRBV30	many	NA	TRBJ2-6
CASSLWWGSYEQYF	TGCGCCAGCAGCTTGTGGTGGGGAAGCTACGAGCAGTACTTT	TRBV5-1	NA	NA	TRBJ2-7
CASSQDTRTNYGYTF	TGCGCCAGCAGCCAAGATACAAGAACTAACTATGGCTACACCTTC	TRBV4-3	many	NA	TRBJ1-2
CASSWPAGELFF	TGTGCCAGCAGCTGGCCTGCCGGGGAGCTGTTTTTT	TRBV13	NA	NA	TRBJ2-2
CASSRLAGGMDTQYF	TGTGCCAGCAGTAGACTAGCGGGAGGGATGGATACGCAGTATTTT	TRBV28	many	TRBD2	TRBJ2-3
CASNRANTGELFF	TGTGCCAGCAACAGGGCGAACACCGGGGAGCTGTTTTTT	TRBV6-5	many	NA	TRBJ2-2
CASSPSGAERPPLHF	TGTGCCAGCAGTCCCTCCGGGGCCGAAAGACCACCCCTCCACTTT	TRBV14	few	NA	TRBJ1-6
CASSLRTDNQPQHF	TGTGCCAGCAGTTTAAGGACAGATAATCAGCCCCAGCATTTT	TRBV12-3/TRBV12-4	many	NA	TRBJ1-5
CASSFSAGASTDTQYF	TGTGCCAGCAGCTTCTCGGCGGGAGCCAGCACAGATACGCAGTATTTT	TRBV7-3	many	TRBD2	TRBJ2-3
CASTPGGGELFF	TGTGCCAGTACCCCTGGGGGGGGGGAGCTGTTTTTT	TRBV19	NA	NA	TRBJ2-2
CASSQDWRSVGNEQFF	TGCGCCAGCAGCCAAGATTGGCGGTCAGTAGGCAATGAGCAGTTCTTC	TRBV4-3	many	NA	TRBJ2-1
CASSPQAQVFYEQYF	TGTGCCAGTTCCCCACAGGCCCAGGTTTTTTACGAGCAGTACTTC	TRBV27	few	NA	TRBJ2-7
CASTLWGDWTGADTQYF	TGTGCCAGCACCCTTTGGGGGGATTGGACAGGTGCAGATACGCAGTATTTT	TRBV5-4	many	NA	TRBJ2-3
CAGSLTGVDTEAFF	TGTGCCGGCAGCTTAACAGGGGTGGACACTGAAGCTTTCTTT	TRBV7-9	NA	TRBD1	TRBJ1-1
CASSLLIGLDGELFF	TGTGCCAGCAGCTTATTAATCGGGCTTGACGGGGAGCTGTTTTTT	TRBV7-9	NA	NA	TRBJ2-2
CASSQVQGIGYGYTF	TGTGCCAGCAGCCAAGTGCAGGGAATCGGCTATGGCTACACCTTC	TRBV3-1	many	NA	TRBJ1-2
CASSETGAYGYTF	TGTGCCAGCAGCGAGACAGGGGCCTATGGCTACACCTTC	TRBV12-3/TRBV12-4	many	TRBD1	TRBJ1-2
CASRHGTDSIMNTEAFF	TGCGCCAGCAGACACGGGACAGATTCTATCATGAACACTGAAGCTTTCTTT	TRBV5-1	many	TRBD1	TRBJ1-1
CASCTTGEIFGNTQYF	TGTGCCAGCTGTACGACAGGGGAGATCTTCGGGAATACGCAGTATTTT	TRBV18	many	TRBD1	TRBJ2-3
CATSAPTSGRAGEQFF	TGTGCCACCAGTGCCCCGACAAGCGGGAGGGCCGGTGAGCAGTTCTTC	TRBV24-1	many	TRBD2	TRBJ2-1
CASSQDLSGAGELFF	TGCGCCAGCAGCCAAGATCTAAGCGGCGCCGGGGAGCTGTTTTTT	TRBV4-3	NA	NA	TRBJ2-2
CSARASLGAYEQYF	TGCAGTGCTAGAGCCTCGCTTGGGGCCTACGAGCAGTACTTC	TRBV20-1	many	NA	TRBJ2-7
CASSQDGTGYFISGANVLTF	TGTGCCAGCAGCCAAGACGGGACAGGGTACTTTATTTCTGGGGCCAACGTCCTGACTTTC	TRBV3-1	many	TRBD1	TRBJ2-6
CASSLSGFTEAFF	TGTGCCAGCAGTTTATCGGGGTTCACTGAAGCTTTCTTT	TRBV27	many	NA	TRBJ1-1
CASSLLTDTQYF	TGTGCCAGCAGCTTACTCACAGATACGCAGTATTTT	TRBV6-6	many	NA	TRBJ2-3
CASSPRVGGSYEQYF	TGTGCCAGCAGCCCCCGGGTAGGCGGCTCCTACGAGCAGTACTTC	TRBV28	many	NA	TRBJ2-7
CASPGREGTQYF	TGTGCCAGTCCGGGTCGGGAGGGTACGCAGTATTTT	TRBV5-4	many	TRBD2	TRBJ2-3
CSARDIEKIYEQYF	TGCAGTGCTAGAGATATAGAGAAGATCTACGAGCAGTACTTC	TRBV20-1	many	NA	TRBJ2-7
CAWSLGLAGLTDTQYF	TGTGCCTGGTCCTTAGGACTAGCGGGGCTCACAGATACGCAGTATTTT	TRBV30	many	TRBD2	TRBJ2-3
CASSLGGPLPHEQFF	TGTGCCAGCAGCTTAGGAGGGCCGCTCCCCCATGAGCAGTTCTTC	TRBV11-3	few	NA	TRBJ2-1